These 27 T cell receptor beta chains came from one sample sequenced in a study of shared clonotypes between healthy human individuals. Generated by immunoSEQ multiplex PCR, the TCRdb table keeps only in-frame clones and is missing some. Among some 2,100,000 clones listed, approximately 94% were seen once. The specimen sequenced was naive CD4+ T cells sorted from blood. Documented subset: CD45RA+ positively selected. Source of these receptors: a man younger than 35 in good health.

The chain couples TRBV28 to TRBJ2-1; a weak D match, TRBD2 (5 bases). Germline V gene lookup returns CDR1 MDHEN and CDR2 SYDVKM. Between the trimmed V and J ends, which lost 8 bases and 5 bases, there was a span of 16 bases. This CDR3 has 14 amino acids. The CDR3 bases are TGTGCCAGCGGAGGTCAGCTGGGCGACAATGAGCAGTTCTTC. The encoded protein is CASGGQLGDNEQFF.

V usage is TRBV7-2 and J usage is TRBJ2-2, with 9 bases fitting TRBD2. V lost 1 base to trimming and J lost 5 bases; unmatched junction nucleotides: 5. The CDR3 is 16 residues long. Germline V gene data show CDR1 as SGHTA and CDR2 as FQGNSA. CDR3 loop: CASSLVAGVRTGELFF. In DNA form, the CDR3 reads TGTGCCAGCAGCTTAGTAGCGGGAGTCAGGACCGGGGAGCTGTTTTTT. The full variable domain, its missing parts supplied by reference TRBV7-2 and TRBJ2-2, is GAGVSQSPSNKVTEKGKDVELRCDPISGHTALYWYRQSLGQGLEFLIYFQGNSAPDKSGLPSDRFSAERTGGSVSTLTIQRTQQEDSAVYLCASSLVAGVRTGELFFGEGSRLTVL.

The V call is TRBV5-1, the J call TRBJ2-2, with 11 bases that match TRBD2. The CDR3 has 16 amino acids. Germline V gives CDR1 SGHRS, CDR2 YFSETQ. After removal of 4 bases from V and 4 bases from J, the junction contained 6 bases not matched to a gene. Here the CDR3 DNA reads TGCGCCAGCAGCCTACTAGCGGGAGCTGGCACCGGGGAGCTGTTTTTT. It specifies CASSLLAGAGTGELFF.

A word on this clone: Other DNA sequences in the same sample also yield this CDR3. The V and J genes are TRBV18 and TRBJ2-7, with 8 nucleotides matching TRBD1. Germline CDR1 and CDR2: KGHSH and LQKENI. The V and J ends lost 6 bases and 5 bases, in that order; junction bases with no gene match: 6. The CDR3 runs to 13 residues. The CDR3 sequence is CASSPAGGDEQYF. DNA of the CDR3: TGTGCCAGCTCCCCTGCAGGGGGCGACGAGCAGTACTTC.

The V call is TRBV30, the J call TRBJ2-7; 13 bases line up with TRBD2. CDR1 is GTSNPN and CDR2 is SVGIG in the germline V gene (reference sequence). V lost 0 bases, J lost 4 bases, and 9 bases stayed unmatched. The CDR3 is made up of 17 amino acids. In nucleotides, the CDR3 is TGTGCCTGGAGTGTATATAGGACTAGCGGGAGCTTTTACGAGCAGTACTTC. Translating it yields CAWSVYRTSGSFYEQYF. The full variable domain, its missing parts supplied by reference TRBV30 and TRBJ2-7, is SQTIHQWPATLVQPVGSPLSLECTVEGTSNPNLYWYRQAAGRGLQLLFYSVGIGQISSEVPQNLSASRPQDRQFILSSKKLLLSDSGFYLCAWSVYRTSGSFYEQYFGPGTRLTVT.

The sample holds one count of this clone. CDR3 sequence reads: CASSHGYGTNDNTGELFF. As DNA, the CDR3 is TGTGCCAGCAGCCATGGGTACGGGACGAACGACAACACCGGGGAGCTGTTTTTT. The genes are TRBV7-2 and TRBJ2-2; D possibly uses TRBD1 or TRBD2 (5 bases each). Germline CDR1 SGHTA, CDR2 FQGNSA. V was pared by 5 bases and J by 2 bases, with 21 bases between. The CDR3 is 18 residues long.

The chain joins TRBV7-8 to TRBJ2-1; D remains ambiguous. The CDR3 sequence is 11 residues long. Per germline, CDR1 SGHVS and CDR2 FQNEAQ. Between the trimmed V and J ends, which lost 2 bases and 7 bases, there was a span of 3 bases. The CDR3 bases are TGTGCCAGCAGCTTAATGAATGAGCAGTTCTTC. Encoded protein: CASSLMNEQFF.

The chain uses TRBV7-9 and TRBJ1-1; D gene ambiguous. CDR3 size: 16 residues. The V end lost 6 bases, the J end lost 3 bases, and 20 bases lay between the germline ends. Germline V gives CDR1 SEHNR, CDR2 FQNEAQ (reference sequence). The CDR3 here is CASRGSVGKGHTEAFF. DNA of the CDR3: TGTGCCAGCAGGGGATCGGTAGGCAAAGGTCACACTGAAGCTTTCTTT. Full variable domain (missing parts from reference TRBV7-9 and TRBJ1-1): DTGVSQNPRHKITKRGQNVTFRCDPISEHNRLYWYRQTLGQGPEFLTYFQNEAQLEKSRLLSDRFSAERPKGSFSTLEIQRTEQGDSAMYLCASRGSVGKGHTEAFFGQGTRLTVV.

This clone was picked up a small number of times. The same CDR3 can be traced to other DNA sequences in this sample. CDR3 region: CASSLGGQSYEQYF. The CDR3 nucleotides are TGTGCCAGCAGCTTAGGAGGACAGTCCTACGAGCAGTACTTC. This chain joins TRBV7-2 and TRBJ2-7; D perhaps matches TRBD1 (6 bases). CDR3 length equals 14 residues. V lost 1 base and J 1 base, leaving 8 bases between the germline ends. Germline CDR1 and CDR2: SGHTA and FQGNSA. Together with reference TRBV7-2 and TRBJ2-7, the CDR3 gives the full variable domain: GAGVSQSPSNKVTEKGKDVELRCDPISGHTALYWYRQSLGQGLEFLIYFQGNSAPDKSGLPSDRFSAERTGGSVSTLTIQRTQQEDSAVYLCASSLGGQSYEQYFGPGTRLTVT.

The chain joins TRBV6-5 to TRBJ2-1; D is possibly TRBD1 or TRBD2 (6 bases each). Trimming took off 0 bases at V and 10 bases at J, with 10 bases between the two ends. Germline CDR1 is MNHEY and CDR2 is SVGAGI. The CDR3 totals 13 residues. Here the CDR3 DNA reads TGTGCCAGCAGTTACTCGGGGGGCTGGGAGCAGTTCTTC. It is translated as CASSYSGGWEQFF.

This clone came up once. For the CDR3, the DNA is TGCGCCAGCAGCGTACCGACAGGGGGCCATACAGATACGCAGTATTTT. As protein: CASSVPTGGHTDTQYF. The V call is TRBV5-1, the J call TRBJ2-3; 10 bases are shared with TRBD1. Trimming took 4 bases from V and 3 from J; bases not matched to a gene: 8. This CDR3 is built from 16 residues. The germline V gene has CDR1 SGHRS and CDR2 YFSETQ.

The J gene is TRBJ1-4, the V gene TRBV5-5; 9 bases map to TRBD1. The CDR3 length is 16 residues. V was pared by 4 bases and J by 7 bases, with 11 bases of the junction left unmatched. Germline V gene sequence: CDR1 SGHKS, CDR2 YYEKEE (reference sequence). The CDR3 spells CASSLGGQGVGEKLFF. Here the CDR3 DNA reads TGTGCCAGCAGCCTGGGGGGACAGGGCGTCGGTGAAAAACTGTTTTTT. The variable domain in full, with the rest retrieved from reference TRBV5-5 and TRBJ1-4, is DAGVTQSPTHLIKTRGQQVTLRCSPISGHKSVSWYQQVLGQGPQFIFQYYEKEERGRGNFPDRFSARQFPNYSSELNVNALLLGDSALYLCASSLGGQGVGEKLFFGSGTQLSVL.

The chain uses TRBV6-1 and TRBJ1-4; perhaps TRBD1 as D (6 bases). The CDR3 is made up of 13 amino acids. V lost 7 bases and J lost 8, with 14 bases in between. Looked up from germline, CDR1 is MNHNS and CDR2 is SASEGT. This chain's CDR3 is CASITGSEEKLFF. The CDR3, as DNA: TGTGCCAGCATTACAGGGTCAGAGGAAAAACTGTTTTTT.

As for this clone: This may stem from a read error, because a much larger clone lies one nucleotide away. Within the sample, other DNA sequences also encode this same CDR3. The chain is built from TRBV18 and TRBJ1-1, with a weak D call TRBD1 (5 bases). The CDR3 consists of 13 residues. V shed 3 bases and J shed 1 base, with 6 bases lying between them. Per the germline V gene, CDR1 is KGHSH and CDR2 is LQKENI. As DNA, the CDR3 is TGTGCCAGCTCACCGGACAAGAACACTGAAGCTTTCTTT. Its protein product is CASSPDKNTEAFF.

This clone was seen once. This CDR3 is also generated by other DNA sequences in the sample. The genes are TRBV4-1 and TRBJ2-7; the D is unclear. V was clipped by 1 base and J by 7 bases, with 8 bases between them. The CDR3 sequence is 12 residues long. The germline V gene has CDR1 MGHRA and CDR2 YSYEKL. CDR3: CASSQGVGEQYF. The CDR3 DNA follows: TGCGCCAGCAGCCAAGGTGTGGGGGAGCAGTACTTC.

The rearrangement links TRBV5-1 to TRBJ2-5, with D tentatively TRBD1 or TRBD2 (5 bases each). The V and J ends lost 4 bases and 2 bases respectively, with 12 bases between them. Germline CDR1 and CDR2: SGHRS and YFSETQ. The CDR3 totals 14 residues. The chain's CDR3 is CASSASGRQETQYF. The DNA for the CDR3 is TGCGCCAGCAGCGCGTCGGGACGGCAAGAGACCCAGTACTTC.

J is TRBJ2-7 and V is TRBV5-1; 8 bases are shared with TRBD2. Per the germline V gene, CDR1 is SGHRS and CDR2 is YFSETQ. V shed 4 bases, J shed 3 bases, and the junction held 9 bases outside the gene matches. The CDR3 runs 15 residues. The CDR3 protein is CASSLDGLASYEQYF. The CDR3 DNA is TGCGCCAGCAGCCTGGACGGACTAGCAAGCTACGAGCAGTACTTC. Together with reference TRBV5-1 and TRBJ2-7, the CDR3 gives the full variable domain: KAGVTQTPRYLIKTRGQQVTLSCSPISGHRSVSWYQQTPGQGLQFLFEYFSETQRNKGNFPGRFSGRQFSNSRSEMNVSTLELGDSALYLCASSLDGLASYEQYFGPGTRLTVT.

This chain links TRBV9 with TRBJ2-7; 8 nucleotides match TRBD2. V trimming: 6 bases; J trimming: 1 base; junction bases outside the gene matches: 9. Germline values: CDR1 SGDLS, CDR2 YYNGEE. The CDR3 consists of 15 residues. CDR3 protein: CASNSGGTQSYEQYF. Here the CDR3 DNA reads TGTGCCAGCAACTCGGGAGGGACCCAGTCCTACGAGCAGTACTTC.

The CDR3 region has the DNA TGTGCCAGCAGCTTGGGACACGCGGCAGATACGCAGTATTTT. Translated: CASSLGHAADTQYF. V and J are TRBV5-4 and TRBJ2-3, with D unresolved. V lost 0 bases and J lost 4, with 9 bases in between. Germline CDR1 SGHNT, CDR2 YYREEE (reference sequence). This CDR3 spans 14 amino acids.

The V gene is TRBV11-2, the J gene TRBJ2-5; 9 nucleotides agree with TRBD2. The trim removed 8 bases at V and 5 bases at J, leaving 9 bases unmatched. The CDR3 has 14 amino acids. Germline V lookup: CDR1 SGHAT, CDR2 FQNNGV. The CDR3 protein is CASLREGLAETQYF. The CDR3 coding sequence is TGTGCCAGCTTGCGGGAGGGCCTGGCGGAGACCCAGTACTTC.

V usage is TRBV27 and J usage is TRBJ2-1; 12 bases are shared with TRBD1. Germline CDR1 and CDR2: MNHEY and SMNVEV (reference sequence). J gave up 9 bases and V 6 bases, and 3 bases lay outside the gene matches. This CDR3 is 13 amino acids long. The CDR3: CASRGQGAGEQFF. The CDR3 DNA is TGTGCCAGCAGGGGACAGGGGGCAGGTGAGCAGTTCTTC.

This clone was seen a handful of times. Other nucleotide sequences in the sample specify the same CDR3. The CDR3 loop reads CASSLVQGSPSPLHF. Written as DNA, the CDR3 is TGTGCCAGCAGCTTAGTCCAGGGTTCCCCTTCACCCCTCCACTTT. The chain carries TRBV11-2 and TRBJ1-6, with D possibly being TRBD1 (5 bases). CDR1 SGHAT and CDR2 FQNNGV come from the germline V gene. Trimming left V 1 base short and J 9 bases short, with 13 bases between. The CDR3 is 15 amino acids.

The chain couples TRBV4-1 to TRBJ1-6; 8 bases are a match to TRBD1. With 5 bases clipped from V and 9 bases from J, the junction kept 9 bases outside the gene matches. Germline CDR1 and CDR2: MGHRA and YSYEKL. This CDR3 comprises 15 residues. In DNA, the CDR3 is TGCGCCAGCAGCATCCGGACAGGGAACGGTTCACCCCTCCACTTT. Protein product: CASSIRTGNGSPLHF.

The rearrangement links TRBV4-1 to TRBJ2-7; 7 bases align to TRBD2. The trim removed 4 bases at V and 2 bases at J, leaving 5 bases unmatched. Germline CDR1 is MGHRA and CDR2 is YSYEKL. The CDR3 contains 14 residues. CDR3 protein: CASSRAGEAYEQYF. The CDR3 bases are TGCGCCAGCAGCCGCGCGGGGGAGGCCTACGAGCAGTACTTC.

The V call is TRBV18, the J call TRBJ2-3; TRBD2 matches at 11 bases. The V segment lost 6 bases and the J segment 2 bases; nucleotides outside the gene matches: 10. This CDR3 region has 17 residues. Germline CDR1 is KGHSH and CDR2 is LQKENI. CDR3 sequence: CASSPFPTSGITDTQYF. DNA of the CDR3: TGTGCCAGCTCGCCCTTTCCGACTAGCGGGATCACAGATACGCAGTATTTT.

This sequence joins TRBV7-2 and TRBJ2-7, with D possibly TRBD2 on 5 matching bases. Trimming pared 0 bases from V and 3 bases from J, leaving 6 bases between. This CDR3 has 13 amino acids. The V gene's germline CDR1 is SGHTA and CDR2 FQGNSA. The CDR3 sequence: CASSLALVYEQYF. The CDR3 DNA reads as TGTGCCAGCAGCTTAGCACTAGTCTACGAGCAGTACTTC. Together with reference TRBV7-2 and TRBJ2-7, the CDR3 gives the full variable domain: GAGVSQSPSNKVTEKGKDVELRCDPISGHTALYWYRQSLGQGLEFLIYFQGNSAPDKSGLPSDRFSAERTGGSVSTLTIQRTQQEDSAVYLCASSLALVYEQYFGPGTRLTVT.

This clone showed up just once. The V call is TRBV28, the J call TRBJ2-3, with 9 bases identical to TRBD2. Germline-derived CDR1 and CDR2 are MDHEN and SYDVKM. This CDR3 has 17 residues. V was clipped by 3 bases and J by 0 bases; unmatched bases: 7. CDR3 loop: CASSFHRLAASTDTQYF. In nucleotides, the CDR3 is TGTGCCAGCAGTTTCCATCGACTAGCGGCTAGCACAGATACGCAGTATTTT.